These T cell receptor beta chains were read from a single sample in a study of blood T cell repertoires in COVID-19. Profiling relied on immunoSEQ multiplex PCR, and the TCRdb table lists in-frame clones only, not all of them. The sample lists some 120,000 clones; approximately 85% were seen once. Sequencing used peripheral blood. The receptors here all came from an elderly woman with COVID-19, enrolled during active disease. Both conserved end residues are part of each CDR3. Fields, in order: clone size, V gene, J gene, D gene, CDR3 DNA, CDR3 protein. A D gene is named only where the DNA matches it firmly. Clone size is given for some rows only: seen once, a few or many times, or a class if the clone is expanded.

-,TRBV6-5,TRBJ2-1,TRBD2,TGTGCCAGCAGTTCGGGACTAGCGCATGAGCAGTTCTTC,CASSSGLAHEQFF
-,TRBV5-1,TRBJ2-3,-,TGCGCCAGCAGCTTGGTTTTAACAGGGTCCGATACGCAGTATTTT,CASSLVLTGSDTQYF
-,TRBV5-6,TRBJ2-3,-,TGTGCCAGCAGCTTGAGTCGCCGGGTGGATACGCAGTATTTT,CASSLSRRVDTQYF
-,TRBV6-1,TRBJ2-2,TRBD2,TGTGCCAGCAGTGAACGGAGTCTAGCGGGAGCAAACACCGGGGAGCTGTTTTTT,CASSERSLAGANTGELFF
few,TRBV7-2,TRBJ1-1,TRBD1,TGTGCCGGCGGACAGGGGCTCACTGAAGCTTTCTTT,CAGGQGLTEAFF
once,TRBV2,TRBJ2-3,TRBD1,TGTGCCAGCAGTGTCCCCGGGACAGGGACGGCAGATACGCAGTATTTT,CASSVPGTGTADTQYF
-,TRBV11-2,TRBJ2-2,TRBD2,TGTGCCAGCAGCTTAGTGGGTAGCGGGAGGATGAACACCGGGGAGCTGTTTTTT,CASSLVGSGRMNTGELFF
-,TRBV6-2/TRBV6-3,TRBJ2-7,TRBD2,TGTGCCAGCAGCACAGCGGGGGAGCAGTACTTC,CASSTAGEQYF
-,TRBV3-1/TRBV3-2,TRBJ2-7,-,TGTGCCAGCAGCCCCTACGGGGTTTGGGAGCAGTACTTC,CASSPYGVWEQYF
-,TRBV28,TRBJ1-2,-,TGTGCCAGCAGTTTAAGAGGGGGCTATGGCTACACCTTC,CASSLRGGYGYTF
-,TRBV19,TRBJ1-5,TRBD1,TGTGCCAGTAGTATATATACGGCAGGGGGAAATAGCAATCAGCCCCAGCATTTT,CASSIYTAGGNSNQPQHF
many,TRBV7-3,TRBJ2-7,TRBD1,TGTGCCAGCAGCATTACAGGGGACTACGAGCAGTACTTC,CASSITGDYEQYF
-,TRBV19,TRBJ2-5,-,TGTGCCAGTAGTGTAAGGGGAGAGACCCAGTACTTC,CASSVRGETQYF
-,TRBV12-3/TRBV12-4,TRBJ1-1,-,TGTGCCAGCAGTCTATACAGGGCGGAAGCTTTCTTT,CASSLYRAEAFF
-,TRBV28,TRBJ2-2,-,TGTGCCAGCAGTTTCTCCGGGGCCGGGGAGCTGTTTTTT,CASSFSGAGELFF
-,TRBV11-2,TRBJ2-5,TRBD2,TGTGCCAGCAGCTCCGGGACTAGCGGGGGATCCCAAGAGACCCAGTACTTC,CASSSGTSGGSQETQYF
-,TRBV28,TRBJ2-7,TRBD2,TGTGCCAGCAGTCCGGGGGGGGACGAGCAGTACTTC,CASSPGGDEQYF
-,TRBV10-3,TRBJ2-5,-,TGTGCCATCAGTCCAGTCGGTGGAGGGGAGACCCAGTACTTC,CAISPVGGGETQYF
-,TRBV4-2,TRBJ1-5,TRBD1,TGTGCCAGCAGCTCACGGGGACAGAACAATCAGCCCCAGCATTTT,CASSSRGQNNQPQHF
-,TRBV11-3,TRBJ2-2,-,TGTGCCAGCAGCTTAGGGACTACCGGGGAGCTGTTTTTT,CASSLGTTGELFF
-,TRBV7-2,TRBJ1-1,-,TGTGCCAGCAGCCCAAGGGTGGGGGGCACTGAAGCTTTCTTT,CASSPRVGGTEAFF
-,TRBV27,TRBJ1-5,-,TGTGCCAGCAGCTCAGGGCTAGGGGGTTATAGCAATCAGCCCCAGCATTTT,CASSSGLGGYSNQPQHF
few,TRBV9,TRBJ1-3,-,TGTGCCAGCAGCGAGGAGAACTCTGGAAACACCATATATTTT,CASSEENSGNTIYF
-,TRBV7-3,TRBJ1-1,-,TGTGCCAGCAGCGCCGGGGTACGCACTGAAGCTTTCTTT,CASSAGVRTEAFF
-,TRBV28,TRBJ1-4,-,TGTGCCAGCAGTTCCGGCGGTACTAGTGAAAAACTGTTTTTT,CASSSGGTSEKLFF
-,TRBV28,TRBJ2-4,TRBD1,TGTGCCAGCAGTTCCGGACAGGGGGCTCACATTCAGTACTTC,CASSSGQGAHIQYF
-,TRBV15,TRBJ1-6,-,TGTGCCACCAGCAGCGACAGACTTGGTTCACCCCTCCACTTT,CATSSDRLGSPLHF
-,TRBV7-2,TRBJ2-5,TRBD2,TGTGCCAGCAGCTTAGCGCTTTACGCCGGGACTAGCGGGATGACCCAGTACTTC,CASSLALYAGTSGMTQYF
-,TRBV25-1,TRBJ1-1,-,TGTGCCTGCGGGGTAGGGAACACTGAAGCTTTCTTT,CACGVGNTEAFF
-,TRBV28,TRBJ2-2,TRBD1,TGTGCCAGCAGAACCCGCAGGGGGCTTAACACCGGGGAGCTGTTTTTT,CASRTRRGLNTGELFF
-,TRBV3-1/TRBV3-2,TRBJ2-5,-,TGTGCCAGCAGCCAAGTCCCTACTCGCGGGGAGACCCAGTACTTC,CASSQVPTRGETQYF
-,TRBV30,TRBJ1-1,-,TGTGCCTCGCGTCTTATCCTGGACACTGAAGCTTTCTTT,CASRLILDTEAFF
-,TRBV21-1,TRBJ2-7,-,TGTGCCAGCAGCAAAGAGACAGGGAACTACGAGCAGTACTTC,CASSKETGNYEQYF
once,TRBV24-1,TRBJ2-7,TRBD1,TGTGCCACCAGTGGGGGACCGGGACAGGCCTACGAGCAGTACTTC,CATSGGPGQAYEQYF
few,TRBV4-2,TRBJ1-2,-,TGTGCCAGCAGCCTTACCGCGGGGACGGATTATGGCTACACCTTC,CASSLTAGTDYGYTF
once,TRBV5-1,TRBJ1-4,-,TGCGCCAGCAGCGGCCTCAATGAAAAACTGTTTTTT,CASSGLNEKLFF
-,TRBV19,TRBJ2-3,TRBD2,TGTGCCAGTAGTATATGGAGCGGGAGGGCCGGAGATACGCAGTATTTT,CASSIWSGRAGDTQYF
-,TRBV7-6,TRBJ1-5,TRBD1,TGTGCCAGCAGCCGTGACAGGGGTAGCAATCAGCCCCAGCATTTT,CASSRDRGSNQPQHF
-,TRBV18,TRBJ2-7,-,TGTGCCAGCTCACCCTTGGGGAGTGATGGCGAGCAGTACTTC,CASSPLGSDGEQYF
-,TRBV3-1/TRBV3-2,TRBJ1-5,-,TGTGCCAGCAGCCAAGAGGCAGGGGCGGCCCAGCATTTT,CASSQEAGAAQHF
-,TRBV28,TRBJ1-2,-,TGTGCCAGCAGTTGGTTAGGGGCAAACTATGGCTACACCTTC,CASSWLGANYGYTF
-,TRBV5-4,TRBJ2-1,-,TGTGCCAGCAGCTTCCGGGAAAGATCCTACAATGAGCAGTTCTTC,CASSFRERSYNEQFF